This is a list of T cell receptor beta chains from one sample in a study of T cells after yellow fever vaccination. Via MiXCR, TCRdb re-called the 5' RACE reads, giving one row per CDR3 protein. Here the sample spans around 320,000 distinct CDR3 sequences, 8.5% to 10% being singletons. The sequences come from CD4+ T cells sorted from PBMCs, collected 5 days after the yellow fever booster vaccination. These receptors originate from a man aged 18 to 30 who received the YFV17D yellow fever vaccine. Each CDR3 is given with its conserved first and last residue. The D gene is left open where the match is weak. The size field is filled for only some rows; it gives once, few, many or a size class.

v_gene: TRBV4-1; d_gene: TRBD1; j_gene: TRBJ2-3; abundance: NA; CDR3aa: CASSQTPGQRADTQYF; CDR3nt: TGCGCCAGCAGCCAAACGCCGGGACAGCGAGCAGATACGCAGTATTTT
v_gene: TRBV7-2; d_gene: NA; j_gene: TRBJ1-1; abundance: few; CDR3aa: CASSLGLNRVSEAFF; CDR3nt: TGTGCCAGCAGCTTAGGATTAAACCGTGTTTCTGAAGCTTTCTTT
v_gene: TRBV12-3/TRBV12-4; d_gene: TRBD2; j_gene: TRBJ2-1; abundance: many; CDR3aa: CASSLTSVEQFF; CDR3nt: TGTGCCAGCAGCCTCACTAGCGTGGAGCAGTTCTTC
v_gene: TRBV7-2; d_gene: NA; j_gene: TRBJ2-1; abundance: many; CDR3aa: CASSRVSGAWGEQFF; CDR3nt: TGTGCCAGCAGCCGGGTATCAGGTGCATGGGGTGAGCAGTTCTTC
v_gene: TRBV7-3; d_gene: NA; j_gene: TRBJ2-5; abundance: few; CDR3aa: CASSLNGGLETQYF; CDR3nt: TGTGCCAGCAGCTTAAACGGAGGGTTGGAGACCCAGTACTTC
v_gene: TRBV6-5; d_gene: TRBD1; j_gene: TRBJ1-6; abundance: few; CDR3aa: CASSYSIGQGSSSYNSPLHF; CDR3nt: TGTGCCAGCAGTTACTCCATCGGACAGGGAAGTTCATCCTATAATTCACCCCTCCACTTT
v_gene: TRBV5-1; d_gene: TRBD2; j_gene: TRBJ2-3; abundance: few; CDR3aa: CASSLTGLAGSTDTQYF; CDR3nt: TGCGCCAGCAGCTTGACGGGACTAGCGGGAAGCACAGATACGCAGTATTTT
v_gene: TRBV2; d_gene: NA; j_gene: TRBJ2-2; abundance: NA; CDR3aa: CASRNTVTTGELFF; CDR3nt: TGTGCCAGCAGAAACACAGTAACCACCGGGGAGCTGTTTTTT
v_gene: TRBV5-1; d_gene: TRBD2; j_gene: TRBJ2-5; abundance: NA; CDR3aa: CASSPRLAGNQETQYF; CDR3nt: TGCGCCAGCAGCCCCAGGCTAGCGGGGAACCAAGAGACCCAGTACTTC
v_gene: TRBV4-1; d_gene: NA; j_gene: TRBJ2-7; abundance: few; CDR3aa: CASSRIDKAYEQYF; CDR3nt: TGCGCCAGCAGCCGTATAGATAAAGCCTACGAGCAGTACTTC
v_gene: TRBV24-1; d_gene: TRBD1; j_gene: TRBJ2-2; abundance: NA; CDR3aa: CATTGQGGTGELFF; CDR3nt: TGTGCCACCACTGGACAGGGAGGAACCGGGGAGCTGTTTTTT
v_gene: TRBV12-3/TRBV12-4; d_gene: TRBD1; j_gene: TRBJ1-2; abundance: few; CDR3aa: CASSSGTGGFGYTF; CDR3nt: TGTGCCAGCAGCTCCGGGACAGGAGGTTTTGGCTACACCTTC
v_gene: TRBV6-1; d_gene: NA; j_gene: TRBJ2-2; abundance: NA; CDR3aa: CASIFSMGSGELFF; CDR3nt: TGTGCCAGCATTTTTTCTATGGGGTCCGGGGAGCTGTTTTTT
v_gene: TRBV24-1; d_gene: NA; j_gene: TRBJ2-1; abundance: few; CDR3aa: CATSDSRASPRDEQFF; CDR3nt: TGTGCCACCAGTGATAGCCGGGCCTCCCCCCGGGATGAGCAGTTCTTC
v_gene: TRBV20-1; d_gene: NA; j_gene: TRBJ2-2; abundance: NA; CDR3aa: CSVISGNTGELFF; CDR3nt: TGCAGTGTTATTAGCGGGAACACCGGGGAGCTGTTTTTT
v_gene: TRBV12-3/TRBV12-4; d_gene: NA; j_gene: TRBJ1-5; abundance: many; CDR3aa: CASSQNRAHEPQHF; CDR3nt: TGTGCCAGCAGTCAGAACAGGGCCCATGAGCCCCAGCATTTT
v_gene: TRBV7-8; d_gene: NA; j_gene: TRBJ1-1; abundance: few; CDR3aa: CASSLLADTEAFF; CDR3nt: TGTGCCAGCAGCTTACTTGCCGACACTGAAGCTTTCTTT
v_gene: TRBV5-6; d_gene: NA; j_gene: TRBJ1-5; abundance: NA; CDR3aa: CASSLAGYNQPQHF; CDR3nt: TGTGCCAGCAGCTTAGCCGGCTACAATCAGCCCCAGCATTTT
v_gene: TRBV7-2; d_gene: TRBD2; j_gene: TRBJ2-7; abundance: NA; CDR3aa: CASSNGAGWNYEQYF; CDR3nt: TGTGCCAGCAGCAACGGAGCGGGGTGGAACTACGAGCAGTACTTC
v_gene: TRBV7-3; d_gene: NA; j_gene: TRBJ2-3; abundance: few; CDR3aa: CASGPSTDTQYF; CDR3nt: TGTGCCAGCGGACCTAGTACAGATACGCAGTATTTT
v_gene: TRBV20-1; d_gene: TRBD2; j_gene: TRBJ2-3; abundance: many; CDR3aa: CSASLQRTSGAWDTQYF; CDR3nt: TGCAGTGCTAGTCTCCAGCGGACTAGCGGGGCCTGGGATACGCAGTATTTT
v_gene: TRBV7-2; d_gene: NA; j_gene: TRBJ2-1; abundance: few; CDR3aa: CASRIAASYNEQFF; CDR3nt: TGTGCCAGCAGAATAGCGGCCTCCTACAATGAGCAGTTCTTC
v_gene: TRBV14; d_gene: TRBD2; j_gene: TRBJ2-3; abundance: NA; CDR3aa: CASSPGLRRGTDTQYF; CDR3nt: TGTGCCAGCAGCCCGGGACTAAGGCGCGGCACAGATACGCAGTATTTT
v_gene: TRBV7-2; d_gene: TRBD2; j_gene: TRBJ2-7; abundance: NA; CDR3aa: CASSLVRSGGYEQYF; CDR3nt: TGTGCCAGCAGCTTAGTCCGTTCGGGGGGTTACGAGCAGTACTTC
v_gene: TRBV18; d_gene: NA; j_gene: TRBJ1-2; abundance: NA; CDR3aa: CASSAPGTRYGYTF; CDR3nt: TGTGCCAGCTCAGCGCCCGGGACCCGCTATGGCTACACCTTC
v_gene: TRBV21-1; d_gene: NA; j_gene: TRBJ1-4; abundance: few; CDR3aa: CASSKGRGAAGFKLKANEKLFF; CDR3nt: TGTGCCAGCAGCAAAGGAAGAGGGGCTGCAGGGTTTAAACTAAAGGCTAATGAAAAACTGTTTTTT
v_gene: TRBV5-1; d_gene: NA; j_gene: TRBJ1-1; abundance: few; CDR3aa: CASKVWGANTEAFF; CDR3nt: TGCGCCAGCAAAGTGTGGGGCGCAAACACTGAAGCTTTCTTT
v_gene: TRBV20-1; d_gene: TRBD2; j_gene: TRBJ2-1; abundance: many; CDR3aa: CSARPGLAGGLTYNEQFF; CDR3nt: TGCAGTGCTAGACCGGGACTAGCGGGGGGGCTAACCTACAATGAGCAGTTCTTC
v_gene: TRBV5-1; d_gene: NA; j_gene: TRBJ1-1; abundance: many; CDR3aa: CASSLEGDRLEAFF; CDR3nt: TGCGCCAGCAGCTTGGAGGGTGACAGACTTGAAGCTTTCTTT
v_gene: TRBV6-2/TRBV6-3; d_gene: NA; j_gene: TRBJ1-4; abundance: few; CDR3aa: CASSYTGAGEKLFF; CDR3nt: TGTGCCAGCAGTTACACTGGGGCCGGTGAAAAACTGTTTTTT
v_gene: TRBV2; d_gene: NA; j_gene: TRBJ2-1; abundance: NA; CDR3aa: CASSEQRTYNEQFF; CDR3nt: TGTGCCAGCAGTGAGCAGAGGACCTACAATGAGCAGTTCTTC
v_gene: TRBV2; d_gene: NA; j_gene: TRBJ2-7; abundance: few; CDR3aa: CASSDTDLYEQYF; CDR3nt: TGTGCCAGCAGTGATACAGATCTCTACGAGCAGTACTTC
v_gene: TRBV12-3/TRBV12-4; d_gene: NA; j_gene: TRBJ2-7; abundance: NA; CDR3aa: CASSRRGHYYEQYF; CDR3nt: TGTGCCAGCAGTCGGCGGGGTCATTACTACGAGCAGTACTTC
v_gene: TRBV6-5; d_gene: NA; j_gene: TRBJ1-1; abundance: NA; CDR3aa: CASRSRYRVDTEAFF; CDR3nt: TGTGCCAGCCGGTCCCGATACAGGGTAGACACTGAAGCTTTCTTT
v_gene: TRBV12-3/TRBV12-4; d_gene: NA; j_gene: TRBJ1-1; abundance: few; CDR3aa: CASIDRPNTEAFF; CDR3nt: TGTGCCAGCATAGACAGGCCGAACACTGAAGCTTTCTTT
v_gene: TRBV6-6; d_gene: NA; j_gene: TRBJ2-7; abundance: few; CDR3aa: CASSYDGNYEQYF; CDR3nt: TGTGCCAGCAGTTACGACGGGAACTACGAGCAGTACTTC
v_gene: TRBV24-1; d_gene: TRBD2; j_gene: TRBJ2-4; abundance: NA; CDR3aa: CADGGLAGGGAKNIQYF; CDR3nt: TGTGCCGATGGGGGACTAGCGGGGGGCGGGGCCAAAAACATTCAGTACTTC
v_gene: TRBV11-2; d_gene: NA; j_gene: TRBJ2-5; abundance: NA; CDR3aa: CASSSGRTQYF; CDR3nt: TGTGCCAGCAGCTCTGGGCGGACCCAGTACTTC